This T cell receptor (beta chain) was captured by sequencing in a study of T cell responses to AZD1222 COVID-19 vaccine. CDR1 SGHRS and CDR2 YFSETQ come from the germline V gene. The J segment lost 7 bases and the V segment lost 6 bases, leaving 8 bases of the junction unmatched. This CDR3 region has 14 residues. Study conclusions and caveats: Repertoire sampling happened only post peak T cell response. The sample set comprised mostly white British donors with more females, and clonal diversity was possibly underestimated.

Sequencing was performed with immunoSEQ multiplex PCR; in TCRdb, only in-frame clones are kept and a portion is missing. The sample records about 34,000 clones, 75% to 85% being singletons. Worth noting for this clone: Its antigen is undetermined.

The sample consisted of peripheral blood, taken 28 days after the second AZD1222 dose. V is TRBV5-1 and J is TRBJ2-2; 8 nucleotides line up with TRBD1. The clonotype was recovered from an adult who received the AZD1222 COVID-19 vaccine. The CDR3 region has the DNA TGCGCCAGCACTCAGGACAGGGCTGACGGGGAGCTGTTTTTT. Translation gives CASTQDRADGELFF.